This T cell receptor (beta chain) was captured by sequencing in a study of fetal regulatory T cell absence and autoimmunity. From germline, CDR1 is SGHRS and CDR2 YFSETQ. The CDR3 has 15 amino acids. The germline V and J ends were trimmed by 4 bases and 5 bases, with 15 bases remaining between them. Measured with immunoSEQ multiplex PCR; TCRdb has only the in-frame clones, and not every one. The table shows more than 85,000 clones, with approximately 75% occurring only once. The clonotype originates from a male donor with IPEX syndrome. The chain employs TRBV5-1 and TRBJ1-4; D unclear. The sample was pancreas tissue. The CDR3 reads CASSRVGYPNEKLFF. CDR3 nucleotides: TGCGCCAGCAGCCGGGTGGGGTATCCGAATGAAAAACTGTTTTTT.